Below are 27 T cell receptor beta chains sequenced from a single sample in a study of blood T cell repertoires in COVID-19. The data were produced by immunoSEQ multiplex PCR, yet TCRdb's version contains in-frame clones alone and is incomplete. This sample has about 180,000 clones, with approximately 83% found just once. Source material: peripheral blood. Source of these receptors: a man between 60 and 75 years old with acute or convalescent COVID-19.

The chain is built from TRBV7-9 and TRBJ1-1, with D uncertain. Trimming shortened V by 1 base and J by 5 bases, and 8 bases separated the two germline ends. Per germline, CDR1 SEHNR and CDR2 FQNEAQ (reference sequence). The CDR3 has 13 residues. The CDR3 DNA follows: TGTGCCAGCAGCTTAGAACGGGAGACTGAAGCTTTCTTT. This sequence encodes CASSLERETEAFF.

V and J are TRBV5-4 and TRBJ2-2; the D gene is possibly TRBD2 (6 bases). There are 15 residues in the CDR3. Germline V gene lookup returns CDR1 SGHNT and CDR2 YYREEE (reference sequence). V lost 4 bases, J lost 5 bases, and 15 bases lay in between. CDR3 nucleotide sequence: TGTGCCAGCAGCGGGGGGAGTAGTAGGACCGGGGAGCTGTTTTTT. Translating it yields CASSGGSSRTGELFF.

V is TRBV9 and J is TRBJ2-2, with TRBD1 identical over 7 bases. From germline, CDR1 is SGDLS and CDR2 YYNGEE. V lost 4 bases, J lost 5 bases, and 5 bases stayed unmatched. The CDR3 length is 14 residues. The CDR3, as DNA: TGTGCCAGCAGCTTGGGACAGCTTACCGGGGAGCTGTTTTTT. It specifies CASSLGQLTGELFF.

The V call is TRBV5-4, the J call TRBJ2-3; weak D call: TRBD2 (7 bases). The ends were cut back, 10 bases at V and 0 bases at J, with 12 bases in the middle. The CDR3 is 13 amino acids. Per germline, CDR1 SGHNT and CDR2 YYREEE (reference sequence). The CDR3 nucleotides are TGTGCCCTCGGGGGGCGTAGCACAGATACGCAGTATTTT. Translating gives CALGGRSTDTQYF.

This clone showed up just once. This chain uses TRBV6-6 with TRBJ2-7; 9 positions match TRBD1. Germline CDR1 MNHNY, CDR2 SVGAGI (reference sequence). The length of the CDR3 is 15 residues. V dropped 3 bases and J dropped 2; count of bases not matched to a gene: 5. CDR3 in DNA: TGTGCCAGCAGTTATCGACAGGGGGATACCTACGAGCAGTACTTC. Its translation is CASSYRQGDTYEQYF.

The V call is TRBV27, the J call TRBJ1-6; no clear D gene. The V and J ends lost 3 bases and 9 bases respectively, with 15 bases between them. CDR3 length equals 15 residues. Germline assignment: CDR1 MNHEY and CDR2 SMNVEV (reference sequence). CDR3 nucleotides: TGTGCCAGCAGTTTCGAGCCGGGAGTCAGTTCACCCCTCCACTTT. Its translation is CASSFEPGVSSPLHF.

The V gene is TRBV28, the J gene TRBJ1-2, with D perhaps matching TRBD1 (5 bases). Trimming removed 3 bases from V and 4 bases from J, with 6 bases in between. The CDR3 totals 12 residues. Germline V lookup: CDR1 MDHEN, CDR2 SYDVKM. CDR3 sequence: CASSLGGYGYTF. The DNA of the CDR3 is TGTGCCAGCAGTTTGGGGGGCTATGGCTACACCTTC.

V gene TRBV19 combines with J gene TRBJ2-3, with TRBD1 as a possible D gene (5 bases). The V gene lost 6 bases and the J gene lost 0 bases, with 16 bases spanning the gap. The germline CDR1 and CDR2 sequences are LNHDA and SQIVND (reference sequence). CDR3 size: 16 residues. The CDR3 sequence is CASRRPGHTSTDTQYF. CDR3 DNA: TGTGCCAGTAGACGACCCGGACATACTAGCACAGATACGCAGTATTTT.

The V and J genes are TRBV18 and TRBJ2-3; 8 bases map to TRBD2. The CDR3 covers 16 residues. Per germline, CDR1 KGHSH and CDR2 LQKENI. The ends lost 3 bases at V and 2 bases at J; junction bases unmatched: 7. The CDR3 coding sequence is TGTGCCAGCTCACCCCACCTAGCGGGTATCACAGATACGCAGTATTTT. Its translation is CASSPHLAGITDTQYF.

The rearrangement links TRBV7-8 to TRBJ2-2; D is uncertain. There are 13 residues in the CDR3. Trimming left V 8 bases short and J 2 bases short, with 9 bases between. Germline CDR1 and CDR2: SGHVS and FQNEAQ. This CDR3 reads CASYHRNTGELFF. The CDR3, as DNA: TGTGCCAGCTATCACAGAAACACCGGGGAGCTGTTTTTT.

Notes on this clone: The sample contains more than one DNA sequence encoding this CDR3. The chain joins TRBV3-1 (or the pseudogene TRBV3-2) to TRBJ2-7; D ambiguous. Germline V gene data show CDR1 as LGHDT and CDR2 as YNNKEL (reference sequence). This CDR3 contains 15 residues. Trimming shortened V by 1 base and J by 1 base, and 11 bases separated the two germline ends. DNA for the CDR3: TGTGCCAGCAGCCAAGGTAGTGGCGGATCCTACGAGCAGTACTTC. Residues: CASSQGSGGSYEQYF.

The chain links TRBV4-2 to TRBJ1-5; D unresolved. With 0 bases removed from V and 2 bases from J, the gap between germline ends came to 11 bases. The CDR3 is 16 amino acids. Germline V gene data show CDR1 as LGHNA and CDR2 as YNFKEQ. The CDR3 loop is CASSQEGGSGNQPQHF. The DNA for the CDR3 is TGTGCCAGCAGCCAAGAAGGAGGATCGGGCAATCAGCCCCAGCATTTT.

J is TRBJ1-3 and V is TRBV5-4, with TRBD1 matching over 7 bases. Trimming removed 0 bases from V and 2 bases from J; junction bases left unmatched: 2. Germline values: CDR1 SGHNT, CDR2 YYREEE (reference sequence). The length of the CDR3 is 15 residues. The CDR3: CASSLGGTAGNTIYF. DNA for the CDR3: TGTGCCAGCAGCTTGGGTGGGACAGCTGGAAACACCATATATTTT. Variable domain in full (rest from reference TRBV5-4 and TRBJ1-3): ETGVTQSPTHLIKTRGQQVTLRCSSQSGHNTVSWYQQALGQGPQFIFQYYREEENGRGNFPPRFSGLQFPNYSSELNVNALELDDSALYLCASSLGGTAGNTIYFGEGSWLTVV.

The rearrangement uses TRBV7-2 and TRBJ2-7; 7 nucleotides line up with TRBD1. Germline V gene lookup returns CDR1 SGHTA and CDR2 FQGNSA. J lost 2 bases, V lost 6 bases, and 10 bases had no gene match. The CDR3 is made up of 15 amino acids. This CDR3 reads CASRRQGTNAYEQYF. For the CDR3, the DNA is TGTGCCAGCAGACGACAGGGAACTAACGCCTACGAGCAGTACTTC.

As to this clone: Other DNA sequences within the sample encode an identical CDR3. The J gene is TRBJ2-1, the V gene TRBV6-5; D perhaps matches TRBD2 (6 bases). V lost 6 bases, J lost 3 bases, and 9 bases lay in between. Germline V CDR1 and CDR2: MNHEY, SVGAGI. The CDR3 runs to 13 residues. CDR3 sequence (DNA): TGTGCCAGCAGGCCGGGACTCTACAATGAGCAGTTCTTC. It encodes CASRPGLYNEQFF.

This chain joins TRBV7-8 and TRBJ2-4; 15 nucleotides align to TRBD2. CDR1 SGHVS and CDR2 FQNEAQ come from the germline V gene. With V trimmed by 2 bases and J by 8 bases, 7 bases remained unmatched. CDR3 length: 17 amino acids. CDR3 DNA sequence: TGTGCCAGCAGCTTACGGACTAGCGGGAGGGCCGGGCACATTCAGTACTTC. The encoded protein is CASSLRTSGRAGHIQYF.

V gene TRBV28 combines with J gene TRBJ1-4; a possible D gene is TRBD1 (5 bases). Between the trimmed V and J ends, which lost 5 bases and 3 bases, there was a span of 10 bases. Germline values: CDR1 MDHEN, CDR2 SYDVKM. This CDR3 spans 14 amino acids. CDR3 amino acids: CASSQGGANEKLFF. The CDR3 DNA follows: TGTGCCAGCAGTCAGGGAGGGGCTAATGAAAAACTGTTTTTT.

The chain carries TRBV7-2 and TRBJ2-7; a possible D gene is TRBD2 (6 bases). This CDR3 is built from 13 residues. Germline V gene sequence: CDR1 SGHTA, CDR2 FQGNSA. Deletions cut 11 bases from V and 3 bases from J, with 17 bases between. Here the CDR3 DNA reads TGTGCCGTCTGGGCGGGGTCCAGCTACGAGCAGTACTTC. This encodes CAVWAGSSYEQYF.

This clone came up once. The chain recombines TRBV30 with TRBJ2-7, with D possibly matching TRBD2 (6 bases). This CDR3 is built from 14 residues. Trimming removed 4 bases from V and 2 bases from J, with 15 bases in between. CDR1 and CDR2 (germline): GTSNPN, SVGIG (reference sequence). CDR3 sequence (DNA): TGTGCCTGGATAAGGTCAGGAGGGACCTACGAGCAGTACTTC. It specifies CAWIRSGGTYEQYF.

The chain couples TRBV4-1 to TRBJ2-2; TRBD1 agrees at 9 bases. CDR3 size: 16 residues. The germline CDR1 and CDR2 sequences are MGHRA and YSYEKL. J lost 3 bases, V lost 4 bases, and 6 bases had no gene match. Written as DNA, the CDR3 is TGCGCCAGCAGCCCTGTACAGGGGGCGGACACCGGGGAGCTGTTTTTT. Its translation is CASSPVQGADTGELFF.

The genes are TRBV2 and TRBJ2-1; perhaps TRBD1 as D (6 bases). Germline V gene sequence: CDR1 SNHLY, CDR2 FYNNEI. V lost 4 bases and J 8 bases, leaving 18 bases between the germline ends. The CDR3 is 15 amino acids. CDR3 residues: CASSGGQAKGDEQFF. The CDR3 DNA reads TGTGCCAGCAGTGGGGGGCAGGCGAAAGGGGATGAGCAGTTCTTC. Full variable domain (missing parts from reference TRBV2 and TRBJ2-1): EPEVTQTPSHQVTQMGQEVILRCVPISNHLYFYWYRQILGQKVEFLVSFYNNEISEKSEIFDDQFSVERPDGSNFTLKIRSTKLEDSAMYFCASSGGQAKGDEQFFGPGTRLTVL.

V usage is TRBV6-4 and J usage is TRBJ2-1; TRBD2 matches 7 bases. CDR1 is MRHNA and CDR2 is SNTAGT in the germline V gene. Losses at the gene ends were 4 bases for V and 10 bases for J; bases not matched to a gene: 10. The length of the CDR3 is 14 residues. CDR3 in amino acids: CASSGGGSGGEQFF. CDR3 bases: TGTGCCAGCAGTGGAGGCGGGAGCGGAGGGGAGCAGTTCTTC.

V is TRBV4-1 and J is TRBJ2-7; D might be TRBD2 (6 bases). Looked up from germline, CDR1 is MGHRA and CDR2 is YSYEKL. The CDR3 contains 18 residues. Trimming shortened V by 5 bases and J by 0 bases, and 23 bases separated the two germline ends. For the CDR3, the DNA is TGCGCCAGCAGCTCCGAACCAGGAGGGACCAAGATCTCCTACGAGCAGTACTTC. Its translation: CASSSEPGGTKISYEQYF.

The V call is TRBV21-1, the J call TRBJ1-2. TRBV21-1 is a recognized pseudogene. The CDR3 extends over 15 amino acids. The CDR3 DNA is TGTGCCAGCAGCAAAGGAGGGCCCCAACACTATGGCTACACCTTC. It specifies CASSKGGPQHYGYTF.

The chain uses TRBV28 and TRBJ2-7; 11 bases are shared with TRBD2. Germline assignment: CDR1 MDHEN and CDR2 SYDVKM. V lost 5 bases to trimming and J lost 6 bases; unmatched junction nucleotides: 9. CDR3 length: 15 residues. The CDR3 loop reads CASSPPTSGMIEQYF. CDR3 coding DNA: TGTGCCAGCAGTCCTCCGACTAGCGGGATGATCGAGCAGTACTTC.

The chain employs TRBV4-2 and TRBJ2-3; TRBD2 matches at 8 bases. The CDR3 is 16 residues long. Germline CDR1 LGHNA, CDR2 YNFKEQ. The trim removed 1 base at V and 5 bases at J, leaving 8 bases unmatched. The CDR3 DNA reads TGTGCCAGCAGCCAAGCCCCGGGACTAGTGGAAGATACGCAGTATTTT. Encoded protein: CASSQAPGLVEDTQYF.

CDR3 region: CASRDRIEAFF. CDR3 in DNA: TGTGCCAGTAGGGACAGAATTGAAGCTTTCTTT. The gene calls are TRBV19 and TRBJ1-1; the D gene is possibly TRBD1 (6 bases). V was shortened by 6 bases and J by 7 bases, with 9 bases between the two germline ends. The CDR3 has 11 residues. The germline gives CDR1 LNHDA, CDR2 SQIVND (reference sequence).